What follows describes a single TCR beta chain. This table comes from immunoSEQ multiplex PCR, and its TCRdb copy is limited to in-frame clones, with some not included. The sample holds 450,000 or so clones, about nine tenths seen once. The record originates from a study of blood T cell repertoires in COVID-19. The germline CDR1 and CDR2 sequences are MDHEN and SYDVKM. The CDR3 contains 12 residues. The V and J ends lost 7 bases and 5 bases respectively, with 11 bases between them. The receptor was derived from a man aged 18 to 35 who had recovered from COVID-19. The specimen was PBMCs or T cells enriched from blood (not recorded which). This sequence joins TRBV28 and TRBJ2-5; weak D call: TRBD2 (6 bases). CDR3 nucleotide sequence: TGTGCCAGCACGGGGGTTCGCGAGACCCAGTACTTC. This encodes CASTGVRETQYF.